The 18 T cell receptor beta chains in this list originate from one sample, sequenced in a study of T cells in Graves' hyperthyroidism and ophthalmopathy. TCR beta CDR3 regions were amplified from RNA transcripts. The TCR CDR3 first-round RT-PCR relied on the HTBI primer set. TCRdb reanalysed the multiplex PCR reads using MiXCR and keeps one entry per CDR3 protein. The sample comprises 800,000 or so distinct CDR3 sequences, 35% to 40% of which are singletons, and about 9% rests with the top ten. Sequenced material: blood. These receptors came from a man in his late teens or twenties with Graves' hyperthyroidism.

The genes are TRBV20-1 and TRBJ1-1, with D hard to call. Trimming shortened V by 0 bases and J by 6 bases, and 14 bases separated the two germline ends. The CDR3 is 14 amino acids. Germline values: CDR1 DFQATT, CDR2 SNEGSKA (reference sequence). CDR3 sequence reads: CSARDRGGGSEAFF. The CDR3 DNA is TGCAGTGCTAGAGATCGGGGAGGCGGGTCTGAAGCTTTCTTT.

The chain combines TRBV7-3 with TRBJ2-5; 7 nucleotides match TRBD1. The V segment lost 6 bases and the J segment 2 bases; nucleotides outside the gene matches: 9. Per the germline V gene, CDR1 is SGHTA and CDR2 is FQGTGA. The CDR3 spans 15 residues. CDR3 sequence: CASSRGQAAQETQYF. CDR3 DNA sequence: TGTGCCAGCAGTCGCGGACAGGCCGCTCAAGAGACCCAGTACTTC.

The chain carries TRBV14 and TRBJ1-2, with TRBD1 as a possible D gene (5 bases). The V gene's germline CDR1 is SGHDN and CDR2 FVKESK. Deletions cut 4 bases from V and 7 bases from J, with 16 bases between. The CDR3 is made up of 14 amino acids. The CDR3 bases are TGTGCCAGCAGCCCGGACACCAAAGACCCTGGCTACACCTTC. Translated, it gives CASSPDTKDPGYTF.

The chain joins TRBV12-3 or TRBV12-4 to TRBJ1-1, with no clear D. This CDR3 is 12 amino acids long. V was trimmed by 6 bases and J by 6 bases, leaving 11 bases between them. The CDR3 region is CASSLFRSEAFF. CDR3 sequence (DNA): TGTGCCAGCAGCCTATTTAGGTCTGAAGCTTTCTTT.

This clonotype was detected a few times. The genes are TRBV7-9 and TRBJ2-2; D is possibly TRBD1 (6 bases). V dropped 4 bases and J dropped 5 bases, with 17 bases sitting between them. The CDR3 loop spans 16 amino acids. Germline V CDR1 and CDR2: SEHNR, FQNEAQ (reference sequence). The CDR3, as DNA: TGTGCCAGCAGCTCAGGGGTGCCCTCCATTACCGGGGAGCTGTTTTTT. Amino acid sequence: CASSSGVPSITGELFF.

The J gene is TRBJ1-2, the V gene TRBV29-1; tentatively, D is TRBD1 (6 bases). The germline CDR1 and CDR2 sequences are SQVTM and ANQGSEA. This CDR3 is 12 amino acids long. V was cut by 7 bases and J by 4 bases, with 13 bases left in between. Here the CDR3 reads CSAEGGSYGYTF. The CDR3 bases are TGCAGCGCCGAGGGGGGCTCCTATGGCTACACCTTC.

The V and J genes are TRBV19 and TRBJ1-2; D gene uncertain. This CDR3 is 15 amino acids long. CDR1 and CDR2 from the germline V gene are LNHDA and SQIVND (reference sequence). The V and J ends lost 5 bases and 3 bases respectively, with 16 bases between them. CDR3 region: CASSAQRGGYYGYTF. The CDR3 DNA is TGTGCCAGTAGTGCCCAGCGGGGAGGGTACTATGGCTACACCTTC.

The chain has TRBV9 and TRBJ1-5; D call uncertain. Germline V lookup: CDR1 SGDLS, CDR2 YYNGEE. The CDR3 consists of 13 residues. V dropped 0 bases and J dropped 4 bases, with 5 bases sitting between them. CDR3 amino acids: CASSVGENQPQHF. DNA of the CDR3: TGTGCCAGCAGCGTAGGGGAGAATCAGCCCCAGCATTTT.

Many counts were recorded for this clonotype. V is TRBV5-1 and J is TRBJ1-1, with a possible D match to TRBD1 (5 bases). The CDR3 spans 13 residues. V was trimmed by 3 bases and J by 3 bases, leaving 9 bases between them. Germline CDR1 and CDR2: SGHRS and YFSETQ. CDR3 sequence reads: CASSWGTDTEAFF. The CDR3 coding sequence is TGCGCCAGCAGCTGGGGGACTGACACTGAAGCTTTCTTT.

Only a few counts were recorded for this clonotype. The V call is TRBV20-1, the J call TRBJ1-1, with D possibly being TRBD1 (6 bases). The CDR3 spans 16 residues. The V gene's germline CDR1 is DFQATT and CDR2 SNEGSKA (reference sequence). The ends were cut back, 5 bases at V and 0 bases at J, with 19 bases in the middle. CDR3 DNA: TGCAGTGCTCCCCAGGGGAGGGTCCGAATGAACACTGAAGCTTTCTTT. It specifies CSAPQGRVRMNTEAFF.

This clonotype was seen only a few times. The chain joins TRBV5-1 to TRBJ2-7, with D tentatively TRBD1 (5 bases). V lost 0 bases and J lost 3, with 7 bases in between. Germline V lookup: CDR1 SGHRS, CDR2 YFSETQ. This CDR3 comprises 13 residues. The CDR3 DNA sequence: TGCGCCAGCAGCTTGGAGACAGTCTACGAGCAGTACTTC. Its translation is CASSLETVYEQYF.

Only a few counts were recorded for this clonotype. The chain joins TRBV7-2 to TRBJ1-2; D unclear. Trimming cost V 2 bases and J 6 bases, with 7 bases left between them. Germline lookup yields CDR1 SGHTA and CDR2 FQGNSA. The CDR3 covers 12 residues. CDR3 in amino acids: CASSLTANGYTF. The DNA for the CDR3 is TGTGCCAGCAGCTTAACAGCTAATGGCTACACCTTC.

This clonotype was observed many times. V is TRBV29-1 and J is TRBJ1-2; the D is unclear. V shed 7 bases and J shed 3 bases, with 12 bases lying between them. The CDR3 loop spans 12 amino acids. The germline gives CDR1 SQVTM, CDR2 ANQGSEA. The CDR3 here is CSGRLEDYGYTF. CDR3 nucleotides: TGCAGCGGCCGACTAGAAGACTATGGCTACACCTTC.

A word on this clonotype: This CDR3 is missing its conserved last phenylalanine or tryptophan, likely due to a read error. No DNA is shown, since the ends of the CDR3 on it are uncertain; the CDR3 is the one TCRdb lists. This sequence joins TRBV5-5 and TRBJ2-7; TRBD1, the table's D call, was not compared with the DNA. Germline V gene sequence: CDR1 SGHKS, CDR2 YYEKEE (reference sequence). 12 amino acids form the CDR3, both terminal residues included. CDR3 sequence: CASSSRTGGESL.

Many counts were recorded for this clonotype. The CDR3 region is CASREEGGEQYF. The CDR3 DNA reads as TGTGCCAGCAGGGAGGAGGGCGGGGAGCAGTACTTC. J is TRBJ2-7 and V is TRBV2, with a tentative D call TRBD2 (6 bases). V lost 6 bases and J lost 7, with 13 bases in between. The CDR3 runs to 12 residues. Germline V gene sequence: CDR1 SNHLY, CDR2 FYNNEI. The complete variable domain, with remaining parts taken from reference TRBV2 and TRBJ2-7, reads EPEVTQTPSHQVTQMGQEVILRCVPISNHLYFYWYRQILGQKVEFLVSFYNNEISEKSEIFDDQFSVERPDGSNFTLKIRSTKLEDSAMYFCASREEGGEQYFGPGTRLTVT.

In its sample, this clonotype was seen many times. The J gene is TRBJ1-3, the V gene TRBV2, with 7 bases that match TRBD1. Germline-derived CDR1 and CDR2 are SNHLY and FYNNEI. The J segment lost 2 bases and the V segment lost 6 bases, leaving 10 bases of the junction unmatched. This CDR3 has 16 amino acids. CDR3 amino acids: CASSTGTAEAGNTIYF. The CDR3 DNA sequence: TGTGCCAGCAGCACCGGGACAGCAGAGGCTGGAAACACCATATATTTT.

The gene calls are TRBV2 and TRBJ2-5; 10 bases are a match to TRBD2. Per germline, CDR1 SNHLY and CDR2 FYNNEI. The length of the CDR3 is 16 residues. Trimming took 5 bases from V and 5 from J; bases not matched to a gene: 11. In nucleotides, the CDR3 is TGTGCCAGCAGTTACTCGAAAGCGGGAGGGCCGGAGACCCAGTACTTC. Translating it yields CASSYSKAGGPETQYF.

The chain links TRBV25-1 to TRBJ2-2; 9 nucleotides match TRBD1. The CDR3 runs to 16 residues. J gave up 3 bases and V 6 bases, and 8 bases lay outside the gene matches. CDR1 is MGHDK, CDR2 SYGVNS, per germline. The CDR3 reads CASRRTGVYDTGELFF. In nucleotides, the CDR3 is TGTGCCAGCAGACGGACAGGGGTATATGACACCGGGGAGCTGTTTTTT.